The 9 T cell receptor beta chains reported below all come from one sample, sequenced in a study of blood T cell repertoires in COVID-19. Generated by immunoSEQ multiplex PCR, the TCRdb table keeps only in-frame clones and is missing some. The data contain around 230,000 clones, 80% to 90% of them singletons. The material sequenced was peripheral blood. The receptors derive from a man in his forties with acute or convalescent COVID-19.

The CDR3 nucleotides read TGTGCCAGCAGCGACATAGCGGGAGGGCCAGAGACCCAGTACTTC. Protein product: CASSDIAGGPETQYF. The chain is built from TRBV7-9 and TRBJ2-5; 11 bases fit TRBD2. The ends lost 5 bases at V and 4 bases at J; junction bases unmatched: 6. The germline CDR1 and CDR2 sequences are SEHNR and FQNEAQ (reference sequence). This CDR3 has 15 residues.

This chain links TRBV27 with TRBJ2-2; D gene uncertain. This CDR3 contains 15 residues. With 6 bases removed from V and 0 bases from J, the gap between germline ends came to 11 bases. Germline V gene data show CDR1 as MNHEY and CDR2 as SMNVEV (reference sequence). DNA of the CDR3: TGTGCCAGCAGGAGTTACGGGTCGAACACCGGGGAGCTGTTTTTT. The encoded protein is CASRSYGSNTGELFF.

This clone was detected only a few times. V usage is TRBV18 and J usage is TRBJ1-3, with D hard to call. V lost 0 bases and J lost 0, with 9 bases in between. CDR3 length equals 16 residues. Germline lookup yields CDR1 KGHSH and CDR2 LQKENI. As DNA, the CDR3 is TGTGCCAGCTCACCACCAGGCGGGCGCTCTGGAAACACCATATATTTT. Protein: CASSPPGGRSGNTIYF.

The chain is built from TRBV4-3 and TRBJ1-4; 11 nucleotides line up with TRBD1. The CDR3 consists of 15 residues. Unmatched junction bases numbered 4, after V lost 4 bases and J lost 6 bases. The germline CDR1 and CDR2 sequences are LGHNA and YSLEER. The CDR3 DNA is TGCGCCAGCAGCCCCTGGACAGGGGGCTATGAAAAACTGTTTTTT. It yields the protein CASSPWTGGYEKLFF.

The CDR3 DNA follows: TGTGCCAGCAGCTCGACTAGTGCCGAGCAGTACTTC. This gives the protein CASSSTSAEQYF. The chain uses TRBV27 and TRBJ2-7, with TRBD2 as a possible D gene (6 bases). V gave up 6 bases and J gave up 6 bases, with 12 bases separating them. Germline lookup yields CDR1 MNHEY and CDR2 SMNVEV (reference sequence). The CDR3 is 12 amino acids.

The CDR3 sequence: CASSSPDSKTSSEQYF. In DNA form, the CDR3 reads TGTGCCAGCAGTTCCCCCGACAGCAAGACTAGCTCCGAGCAGTACTTC. The chain has TRBV28 and TRBJ2-7; TRBD2 agrees at 7 bases. Looked up from germline, CDR1 is MDHEN and CDR2 is SYDVKM. With V trimmed by 4 bases and J by 6 bases, 15 bases remained unmatched. The CDR3 has 16 amino acids.

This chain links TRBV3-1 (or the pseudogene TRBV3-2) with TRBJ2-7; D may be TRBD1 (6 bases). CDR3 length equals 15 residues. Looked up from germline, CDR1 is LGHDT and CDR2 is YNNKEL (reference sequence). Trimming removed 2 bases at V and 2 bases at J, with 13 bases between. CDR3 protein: CASSQQEGVAYEQYF. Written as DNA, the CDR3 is TGTGCCAGCAGCCAACAAGAGGGGGTAGCCTACGAGCAGTACTTC.

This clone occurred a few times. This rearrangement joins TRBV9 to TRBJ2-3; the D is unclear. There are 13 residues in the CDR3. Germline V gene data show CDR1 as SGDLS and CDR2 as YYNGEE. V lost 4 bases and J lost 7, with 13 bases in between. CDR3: CASSSSGTNTQYF. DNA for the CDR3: TGTGCCAGCAGCTCTTCCGGTACTAATACGCAGTATTTT.

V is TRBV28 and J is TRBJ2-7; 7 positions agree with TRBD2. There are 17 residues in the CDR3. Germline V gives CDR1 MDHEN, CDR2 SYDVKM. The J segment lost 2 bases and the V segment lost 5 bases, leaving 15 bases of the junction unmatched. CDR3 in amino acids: CASSTPRYSGGPYEQYF. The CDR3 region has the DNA TGTGCCAGCAGTACCCCGAGATATTCGGGAGGCCCCTACGAGCAGTACTTC.